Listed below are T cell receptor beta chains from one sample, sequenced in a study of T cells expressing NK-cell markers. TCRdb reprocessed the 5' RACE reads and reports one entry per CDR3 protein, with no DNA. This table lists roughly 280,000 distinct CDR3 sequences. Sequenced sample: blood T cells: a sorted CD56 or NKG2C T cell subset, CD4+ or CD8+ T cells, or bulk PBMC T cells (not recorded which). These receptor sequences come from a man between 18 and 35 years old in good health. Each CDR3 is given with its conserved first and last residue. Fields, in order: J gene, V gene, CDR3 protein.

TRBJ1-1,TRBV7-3,CASSSGRGKAFF
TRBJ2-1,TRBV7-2,CASSSPQTNEQFF
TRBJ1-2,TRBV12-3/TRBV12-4,CASSFRYDYGYTF
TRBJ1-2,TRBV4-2,CASSPSATGESNYGYTF
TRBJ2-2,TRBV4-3,CASSPPHTGELFF
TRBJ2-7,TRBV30,CAWTRGGGTYEQYF
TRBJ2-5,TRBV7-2,CASSASGWYQETQYF
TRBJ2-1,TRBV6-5,CASSSRTTLLNEQFF
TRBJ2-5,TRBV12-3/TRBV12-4,CASSPAGTPPETQYF
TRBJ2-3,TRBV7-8,CASSLAGPADTQYF
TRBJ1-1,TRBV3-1,CASSYGELNTEAFF
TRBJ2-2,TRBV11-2,CASSLGTSGRWRTGELFF
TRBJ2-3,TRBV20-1,CSARELQGDTQYF
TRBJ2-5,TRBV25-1,CASSALPWQGAGGQETQYF
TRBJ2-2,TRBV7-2,CASSSRVGTGELFF
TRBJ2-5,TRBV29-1,CSVGDRRQETQYF
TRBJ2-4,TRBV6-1,CASSEQSGRAANIQYF
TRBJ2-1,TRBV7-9,CASSLVKDSFHYNEQFF
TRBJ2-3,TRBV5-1,CASLPGGAGPDTQYF
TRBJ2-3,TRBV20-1,CSARDRASGSPDTQYF
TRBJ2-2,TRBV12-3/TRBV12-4,CASKVGPVGELFF
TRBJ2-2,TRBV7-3,CASSLDVAGTPAGELFF
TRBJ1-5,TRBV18,CASSPGRGQPQHF
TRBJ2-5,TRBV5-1,CASSLTSGLGGETQYF
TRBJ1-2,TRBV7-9,CASSLVGRQGSSGYTF
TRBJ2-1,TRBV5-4,CASRAIADSSYNEQFF
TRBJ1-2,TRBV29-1,CSVLRGQRNGYTF
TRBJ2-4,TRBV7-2,CASSLGVRVAKNIQYF
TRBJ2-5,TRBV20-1,CSAERTSGRAGTEAQYF
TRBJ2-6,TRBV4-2,CASSQDGANVLTF
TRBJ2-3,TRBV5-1,CASSVGTPKRSDTQYF
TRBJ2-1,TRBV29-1,CSVAATQGSYNEQFF
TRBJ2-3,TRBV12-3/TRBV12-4,CASSFYGSGSPDTQYF
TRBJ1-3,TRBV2,CASRRQVSGNSIYF
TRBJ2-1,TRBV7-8,CASSLSRRVNEQFF
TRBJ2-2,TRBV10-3,CAISGKGANTGELFF
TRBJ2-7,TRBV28,CASSLKVPPYEQYF
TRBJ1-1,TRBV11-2,CASSLSFGGSIMNTEAFF
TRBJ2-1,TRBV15,CATSRDLGTSAYNEQFF
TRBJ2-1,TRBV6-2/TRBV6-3,CASVPTGTRRLAGGPYNEQFF
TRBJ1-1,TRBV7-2,CASSFRAPKGTDTEAFF
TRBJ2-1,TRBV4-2,CASSPLSGVSYNEQFF
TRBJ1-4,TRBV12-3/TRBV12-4,CASTASQVEKLFF
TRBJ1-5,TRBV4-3,CASSQSGHVNQPQHF
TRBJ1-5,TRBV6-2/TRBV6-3,CASSYYSGHSNQPQHF
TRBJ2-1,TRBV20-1,CSASGTPRPDNEQFF
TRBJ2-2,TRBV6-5,CASRGQGYPGELFF
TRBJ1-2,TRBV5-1,CASSSGQPRDGYTF
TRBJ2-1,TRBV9,CASSVGGRGPYNEQFF
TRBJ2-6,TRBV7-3,CASSGQGATGANVLTF
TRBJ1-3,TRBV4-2,CASTQALFSGNTIYF
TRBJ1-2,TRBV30,CAWSRQEFYGYTF
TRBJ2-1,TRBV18,CASSKGSDNEQFF
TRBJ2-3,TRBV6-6,CATSLATADTQYF
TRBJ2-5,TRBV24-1,CATSTPGRETQYF